This T cell receptor (beta chain) stems from a study of post-analysis software for immune sequencing data. Turning to this clonotype: Its antigen is not known.

Overall study results and limits: In multiple sclerosis, normalized Chao1 diversity was significantly below that of controls. The study found TRBV5-6, TRBV5-1 and TRBV20-1 among roughly 5 TRBV segments more frequent in patients than controls.

Each TCR beta cDNA library carried unique molecular identifiers. TCRdb reprocessed the PCR reads with MiXCR, giving one entry per CDR3 protein. Of hundreds of thousands of distinct CDR3 sequences listed, roughly 29% are singletons. Germline V gene lookup returns CDR1 SGHRS and CDR2 YFSETQ. Trimming removed 4 bases from V and 6 bases from J, with 15 bases in between. The CDR3 contains 14 residues. The sequence was collected from a girl aged 10-17 years with multiple sclerosis. The chain carries TRBV5-1 and TRBJ2-3; D gene uncertain. What was sequenced was blood. Here the CDR3 reads CASSTQGYTDTQYF. CDR3 DNA sequence: TGCGCCAGCAGCACGCAAGGGTACACGGATACGCAGTATTTT.